The clone carrying this TCR beta chain occurred once. Its antigen remains unidentified. Germline values: CDR1 MDHEN, CDR2 SYDVKM. This CDR3 comprises 12 residues. The donors were members of the validation cohort comprising roughly 130 subjects, separate from the roughly 730-subject first cohort. The data stem from a study of cytomegalovirus exposure and HLA in healthy donors. For the study at large: In a later analysis, the 90 to 150 validation repertoires were reported to have used the same platform as the 600 to 700 first-cohort repertoires.

Study findings and constraints: It was reported that the classifier diagnosed cytomegalovirus status with high specificity and sensitivity in both the original and validation cohorts. There were approximately 150 TCR beta chains listed as cytomegalovirus-associated.

Sequenced by immunoSEQ multiplex PCR; TCRdb stores in-frame clones only, minus some. The sample contains 100,000 to 150,000 clones, around 94% of which appear only once. The chain employs TRBV28 and TRBJ2-7; the match to TRBD2 covers 8 bases. The sequence was obtained from a woman in her late teens or twenties in good health and CMV-seronegative. The sample was PBMCs. The CDR3 protein is CASTSGPYEQYF. DNA of the CDR3: TGTGCGTCTACTAGCGGACCCTACGAGCAGTACTTC.